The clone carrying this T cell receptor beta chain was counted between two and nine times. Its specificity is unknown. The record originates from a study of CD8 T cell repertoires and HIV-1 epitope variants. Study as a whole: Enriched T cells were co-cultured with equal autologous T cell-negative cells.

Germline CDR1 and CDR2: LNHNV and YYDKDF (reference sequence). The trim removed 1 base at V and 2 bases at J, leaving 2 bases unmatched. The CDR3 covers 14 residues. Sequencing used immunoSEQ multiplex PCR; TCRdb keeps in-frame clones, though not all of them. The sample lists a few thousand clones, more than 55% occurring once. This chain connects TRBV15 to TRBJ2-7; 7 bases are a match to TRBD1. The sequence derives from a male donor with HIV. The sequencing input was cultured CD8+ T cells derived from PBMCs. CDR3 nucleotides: TGTGCCACCAGCAGAGTTAGGGGGCCCTACGAGCAGTACTTC. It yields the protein CATSRVRGPYEQYF.